The rows below give T cell receptor beta chains drawn from one sample of a study of Tregs in tolerant kidney transplant recipients. Profiling relied on immunoSEQ multiplex PCR, and the TCRdb table lists in-frame clones only, not all of them. The data contain about 83,000 clones, more than 95% of them singletons. This specimen consisted of CD4+ T cells from blood, obtained before the transplant. The receptors derive from a human donor who received a combined kidney and bone marrow transplant. CDR3s include the opening cysteine and the closing phenylalanine or tryptophan. Each record gives: D gene, J gene, V gene, clone size, CDR3 protein, CDR3 DNA. The D gene is left open where the match is weak. Where a row states a size, it is once, few, many or the class of an expanded clone; other rows omit it.

TRBD1 | TRBJ1-4 | TRBV28 | - | CASSQQDRGDEKLFF | TGTGCCAGCAGTCAACAGGACAGGGGCGATGAAAAACTGTTTTTT
TRBD2 | TRBJ2-2 | TRBV27 | - | CASLASGRLGELFF | TGTGCCAGCCTAGCTAGCGGGAGACTCGGGGAGCTGTTTTTT
TRBD2 | TRBJ2-3 | TRBV4-3 | once | CASSQAAPGTSVTDTQYF | TGCGCCAGCAGCCAGGCAGCACCCGGGACTAGCGTCACAGATACGCAGTATTTT
- | TRBJ2-3 | TRBV20-1 | - | CSATTDTQYF | TGCAGTGCTACGACAGATACGCAGTATTTT
TRBD2 | TRBJ2-3 | TRBV9 | - | CASSGLTSGIGTDTQYF | TGTGCCAGCAGCGGCCTGACTAGCGGGATAGGCACAGATACGCAGTATTTT
- | TRBJ2-7 | TRBV5-1 | - | CASSLERTHTQFNEQYF | TGCGCCAGCAGCTTGGAGAGGACTCACACCCAGTTCAACGAGCAGTACTTC
- | TRBJ2-5 | TRBV4-3 | - | CASSQDTGLGQETQYF | TGCGCCAGCAGCCAAGACACAGGGCTTGGCCAAGAGACCCAGTACTTC
TRBD2 | TRBJ2-1 | TRBV15 | - | CATSRDFPGTSAAEQFF | TGTGCCACCAGCAGAGATTTCCCGGGTACTAGCGCAGCTGAGCAGTTCTTC
TRBD2 | TRBJ2-1 | TRBV7-8 | - | CASSQLAGSSYNEQFF | TGTGCCAGCAGCCAACTAGCGGGGAGCTCCTACAATGAGCAGTTCTTC
- | TRBJ1-1 | TRBV19 | - | CASRLGWDTEAFF | TGTGCCAGCCGACTAGGGTGGGACACTGAAGCTTTCTTT
TRBD1 | TRBJ2-2 | TRBV5-6 | - | CASSFRDRANTGELFF | TGTGCCAGCAGCTTCCGGGACAGGGCTAACACCGGGGAGCTGTTTTTT
- | TRBJ2-1 | TRBV28 | - | CASSFAVESSYNEQFF | TGTGCCAGCAGTTTTGCGGTCGAGAGCTCCTACAATGAGCAGTTCTTC
- | TRBJ1-1 | TRBV5-1 | - | CASSLVRGRTEAFF | TGCGCCAGCAGCTTGGTTCGGGGGAGGACTGAAGCTTTCTTT
- | TRBJ1-2 | TRBV29-1 | - | CSVDVQGIVHGYTF | TGCAGCGTTGACGTACAGGGAATTGTGCATGGCTACACCTTC
- | TRBJ2-7 | TRBV30 | - | CAWRRDGGEQYF | TGTGCCTGGAGGAGGGACGGGGGCGAGCAGTACTTC
- | TRBJ2-1 | TRBV30 | - | CAWSVLGGTDYNEQFF | TGTGCCTGGAGTGTCCTGGGCGGGACGGATTACAATGAGCAGTTCTTC
- | TRBJ1-1 | TRBV27 | - | CACQGPLNTEAFF | TGTGCCTGTCAGGGTCCTCTGAACACTGAAGCTTTCTTT
- | TRBJ1-4 | TRBV19 | - | CASSGYGHFGEKLFF | TGTGCCAGTAGTGGGTATGGACATTTTGGAGAAAAACTGTTTTTT
TRBD1 | TRBJ1-1 | TRBV7-9 | once | CASSSRGQPNTEAFF | TGTGCCAGCAGCTCCAGGGGACAGCCGAACACTGAAGCTTTCTTT
- | TRBJ1-1 | TRBV28 | - | CASRGEVEAFF | TGTGCCAGCAGAGGGGAAGTAGAAGCTTTCTTT